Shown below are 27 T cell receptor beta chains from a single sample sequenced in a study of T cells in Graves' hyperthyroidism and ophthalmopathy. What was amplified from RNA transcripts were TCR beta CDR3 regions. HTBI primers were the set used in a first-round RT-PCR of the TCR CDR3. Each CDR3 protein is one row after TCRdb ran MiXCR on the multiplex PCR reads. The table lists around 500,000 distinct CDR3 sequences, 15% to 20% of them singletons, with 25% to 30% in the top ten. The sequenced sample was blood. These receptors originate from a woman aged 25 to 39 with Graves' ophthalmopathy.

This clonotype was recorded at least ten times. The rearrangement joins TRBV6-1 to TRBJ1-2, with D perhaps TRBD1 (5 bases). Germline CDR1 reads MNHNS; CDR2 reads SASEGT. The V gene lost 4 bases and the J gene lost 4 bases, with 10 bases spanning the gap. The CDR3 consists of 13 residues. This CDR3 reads CASSAGLGYGYTF. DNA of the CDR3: TGTGCCAGCAGTGCAGGGCTCGGCTATGGCTACACCTTC.

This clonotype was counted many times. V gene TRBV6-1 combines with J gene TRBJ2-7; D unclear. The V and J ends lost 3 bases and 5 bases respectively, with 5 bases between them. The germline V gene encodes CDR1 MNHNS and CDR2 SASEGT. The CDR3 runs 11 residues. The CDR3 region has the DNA TGTGCCAGCAGTGACAGGAACGAGCAGTACTTC. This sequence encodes CASSDRNEQYF.

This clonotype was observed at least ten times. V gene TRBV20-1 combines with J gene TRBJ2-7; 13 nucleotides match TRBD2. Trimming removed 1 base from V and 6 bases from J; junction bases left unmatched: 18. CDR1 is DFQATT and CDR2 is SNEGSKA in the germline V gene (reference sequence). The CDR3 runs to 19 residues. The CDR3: CSARGLLPPTSGRASEQYF. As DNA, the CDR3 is TGCAGTGCTAGAGGCCTTCTCCCCCCAACTAGCGGGAGGGCCAGCGAGCAGTACTTC.

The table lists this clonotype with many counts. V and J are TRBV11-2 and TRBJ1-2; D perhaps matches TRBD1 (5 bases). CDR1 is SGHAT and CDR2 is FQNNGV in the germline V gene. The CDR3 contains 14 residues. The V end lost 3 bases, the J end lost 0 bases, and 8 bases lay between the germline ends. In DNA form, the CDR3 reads TGTGCCAGCAGCTTTGGGGGGACTAACTATGGCTACACCTTC. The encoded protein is CASSFGGTNYGYTF.

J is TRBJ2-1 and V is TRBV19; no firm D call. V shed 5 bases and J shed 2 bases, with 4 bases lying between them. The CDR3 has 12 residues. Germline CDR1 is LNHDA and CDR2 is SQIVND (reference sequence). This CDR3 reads CASSDAYNEQFF. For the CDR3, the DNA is TGTGCCAGTAGTGACGCCTACAATGAGCAGTTCTTC.

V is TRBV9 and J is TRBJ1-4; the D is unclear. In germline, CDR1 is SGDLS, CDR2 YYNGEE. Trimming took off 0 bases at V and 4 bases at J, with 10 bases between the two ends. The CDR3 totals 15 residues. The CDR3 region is CASSVDLSDNEKLFF. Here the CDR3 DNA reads TGTGCCAGCAGCGTAGATTTGTCAGATAATGAAAAACTGTTTTTT.

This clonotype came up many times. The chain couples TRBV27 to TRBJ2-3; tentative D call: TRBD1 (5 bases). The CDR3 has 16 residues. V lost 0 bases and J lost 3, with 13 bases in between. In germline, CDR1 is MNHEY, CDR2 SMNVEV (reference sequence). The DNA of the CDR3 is TGTGCCAGCAGTTTATCACCAGGGTCAAGGACAGATACGCAGTATTTT. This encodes CASSLSPGSRTDTQYF.

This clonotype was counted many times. In DNA, the CDR3 is TGTGCCAGCAGTCAGAACTCTGGAAACACCATATATTTT. Its protein product is CASSQNSGNTIYF. The chain joins TRBV6-1 to TRBJ1-3; D is unresolved. From germline, CDR1 is MNHNS and CDR2 SASEGT. V was cut by 5 bases and J by 0 bases, with 5 bases left in between. This CDR3 is 13 amino acids long.

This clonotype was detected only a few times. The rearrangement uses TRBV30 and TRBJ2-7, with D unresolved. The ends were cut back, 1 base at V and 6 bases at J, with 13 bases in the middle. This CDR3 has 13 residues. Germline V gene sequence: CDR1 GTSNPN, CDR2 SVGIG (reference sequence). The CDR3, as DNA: TGTGCCTGGAGTGAAGTCCTAATGTCCGAGCAGTACTTC. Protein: CAWSEVLMSEQYF.

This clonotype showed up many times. The CDR3 protein is CASSLGTSGKDNEQFF. CDR3 coding DNA: TGTGCCAGCAGCCTCGGGACTAGCGGGAAGGACAATGAGCAGTTCTTC. The chain links TRBV12-3 or TRBV12-4 to TRBJ2-1; 13 bases are a match to TRBD2. This CDR3 contains 16 residues. The V and J ends lost 6 bases and 5 bases, in that order; junction bases with no gene match: 7.

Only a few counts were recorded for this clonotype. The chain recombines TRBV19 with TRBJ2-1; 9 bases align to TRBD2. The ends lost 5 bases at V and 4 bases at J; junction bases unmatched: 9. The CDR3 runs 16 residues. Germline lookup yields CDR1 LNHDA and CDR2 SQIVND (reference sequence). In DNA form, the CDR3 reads TGTGCCAGTAGTGGGACGAGGACTAGCGATTACAATGAGCAGTTCTTC. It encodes CASSGTRTSDYNEQFF. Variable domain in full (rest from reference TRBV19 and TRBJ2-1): DGGITQSPKYLFRKEGQNVTLSCEQNLNHDAMYWYRQDPGQGLRLIYYSQIVNDFQKGDIAEGYSVSREKKESFPLTVTSAQKNPTAFYLCASSGTRTSDYNEQFFGPGTRLTVL.

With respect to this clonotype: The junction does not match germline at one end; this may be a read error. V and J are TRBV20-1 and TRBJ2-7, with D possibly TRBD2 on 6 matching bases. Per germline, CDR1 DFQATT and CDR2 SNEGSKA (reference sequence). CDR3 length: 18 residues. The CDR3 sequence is CGARERSSGEIRSYEQYF. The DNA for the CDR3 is TGCGGTGCTAGAGAAAGGAGTAGCGGAGAAATTAGGTCCTACGAGCAGTACTTC.

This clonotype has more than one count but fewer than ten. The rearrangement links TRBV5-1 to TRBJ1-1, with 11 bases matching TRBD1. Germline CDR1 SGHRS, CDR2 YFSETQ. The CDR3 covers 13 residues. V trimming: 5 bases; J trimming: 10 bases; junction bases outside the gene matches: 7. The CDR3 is CASRPTGTGGAFF. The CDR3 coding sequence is TGCGCCAGCAGACCTACCGGGACAGGGGGAGCTTTCTTT.

CDR3: CSALPGQGFYEQYF. In DNA form, the CDR3 reads TGCAGTGCTTTACCGGGACAGGGGTTTTACGAGCAGTACTTC. This rearrangement joins TRBV20-1 to TRBJ2-7; 10 positions agree with TRBD1. With V trimmed by 5 bases and J by 4 bases, 8 bases remained unmatched. CDR3 length equals 14 residues. Per germline, CDR1 DFQATT and CDR2 SNEGSKA (reference sequence).

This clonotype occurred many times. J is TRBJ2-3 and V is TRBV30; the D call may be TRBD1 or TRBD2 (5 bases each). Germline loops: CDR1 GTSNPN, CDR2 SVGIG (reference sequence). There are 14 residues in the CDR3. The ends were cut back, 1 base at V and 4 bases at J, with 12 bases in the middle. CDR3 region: CAWSGGGTADTQYF. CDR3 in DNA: TGTGCCTGGAGTGGTGGTGGGACGGCAGATACGCAGTATTTT.

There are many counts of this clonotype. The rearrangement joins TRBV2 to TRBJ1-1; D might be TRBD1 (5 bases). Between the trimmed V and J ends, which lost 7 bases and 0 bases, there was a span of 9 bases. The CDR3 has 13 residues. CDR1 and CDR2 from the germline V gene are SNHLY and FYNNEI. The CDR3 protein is CASTGRVNTEAFF. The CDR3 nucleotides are TGTGCCAGCACGGGCAGGGTGAACACTGAAGCTTTCTTT.

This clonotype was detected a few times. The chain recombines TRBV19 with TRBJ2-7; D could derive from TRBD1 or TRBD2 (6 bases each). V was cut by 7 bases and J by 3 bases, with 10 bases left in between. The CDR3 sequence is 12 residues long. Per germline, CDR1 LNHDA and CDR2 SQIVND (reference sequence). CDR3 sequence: CASKGGGYEQYF. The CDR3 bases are TGTGCCAGTAAGGGGGGCGGCTACGAGCAGTACTTC.

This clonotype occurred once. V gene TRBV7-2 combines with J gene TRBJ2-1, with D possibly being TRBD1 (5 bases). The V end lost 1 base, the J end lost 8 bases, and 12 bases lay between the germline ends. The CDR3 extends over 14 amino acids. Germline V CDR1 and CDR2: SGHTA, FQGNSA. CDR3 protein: CASSLGPLGDEQFF. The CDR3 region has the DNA TGTGCCAGCAGCTTAGGCCCTCTAGGGGATGAGCAGTTCTTC.

CDR3 protein: CASSPPTGDTQYF. DNA of the CDR3: TGTGCCAGCAGCCCTCCCACAGGAGATACGCAGTATTTT. V usage is TRBV7-3 and J usage is TRBJ2-3, with a weak D call TRBD1 (5 bases). This CDR3 comprises 13 residues. Germline CDR1 is SGHTA and CDR2 is FQGTGA. The V gene lost 5 bases and the J gene lost 5 bases, with 11 bases spanning the gap. Variable domain in full (rest from reference TRBV7-3 and TRBJ2-3): GAGVSQTPSNKVTEKGKYVELRCDPISGHTALYWYRQSLGQGPEFLIYFQGTGAADDSGLPNDRFFAVRPEGSVSTLKIQRTERGDSAVYLCASSPPTGDTQYFGPGTRLTVL.

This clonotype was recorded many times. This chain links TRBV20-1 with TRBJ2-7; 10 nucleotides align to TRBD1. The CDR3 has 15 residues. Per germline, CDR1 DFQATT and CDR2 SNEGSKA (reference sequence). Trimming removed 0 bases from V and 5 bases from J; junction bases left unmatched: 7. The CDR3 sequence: CSARELPGQGNEQYF. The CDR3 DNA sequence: TGCAGTGCTAGAGAGCTGCCGGGACAGGGGAACGAGCAGTACTTC.

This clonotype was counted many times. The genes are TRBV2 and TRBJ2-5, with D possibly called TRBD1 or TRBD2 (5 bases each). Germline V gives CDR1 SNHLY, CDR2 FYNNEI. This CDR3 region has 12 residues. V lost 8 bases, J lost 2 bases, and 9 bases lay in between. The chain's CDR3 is CASGGGQETQYF. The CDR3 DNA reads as TGTGCCAGCGGTGGGGGACAAGAGACCCAGTACTTC. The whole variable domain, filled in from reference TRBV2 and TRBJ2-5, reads EPEVTQTPSHQVTQMGQEVILRCVPISNHLYFYWYRQILGQKVEFLVSFYNNEISEKSEIFDDQFSVERPDGSNFTLKIRSTKLEDSAMYFCASGGGQETQYFGPGTRLLVL.

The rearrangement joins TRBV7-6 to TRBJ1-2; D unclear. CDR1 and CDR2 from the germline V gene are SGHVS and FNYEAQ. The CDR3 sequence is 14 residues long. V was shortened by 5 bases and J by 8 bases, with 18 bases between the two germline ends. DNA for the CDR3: TGTGCCAGCAGCCCCTCTGCGGTTACGCACGGCTACACCTTC. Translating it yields CASSPSAVTHGYTF.

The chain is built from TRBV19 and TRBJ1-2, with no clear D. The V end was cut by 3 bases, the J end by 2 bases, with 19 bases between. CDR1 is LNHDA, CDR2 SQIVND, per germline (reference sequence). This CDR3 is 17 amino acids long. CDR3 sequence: CASSMIPPGRTNYGYTF. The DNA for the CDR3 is TGTGCCAGTAGTATGATCCCCCCCGGACGGACGAACTATGGCTACACCTTC.

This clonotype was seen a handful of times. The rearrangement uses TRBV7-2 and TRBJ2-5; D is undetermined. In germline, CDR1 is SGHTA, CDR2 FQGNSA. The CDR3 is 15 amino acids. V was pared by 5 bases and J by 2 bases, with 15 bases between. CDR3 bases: TGTGCCAGCAGCCCCAGACCAGGTTTTCAAGAGACCCAGTACTTC. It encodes CASSPRPGFQETQYF. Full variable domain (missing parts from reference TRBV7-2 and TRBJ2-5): GAGVSQSPSNKVTEKGKDVELRCDPISGHTALYWYRQSLGQGLEFLIYFQGNSAPDKSGLPSDRFSAERTGGSVSTLTIQRTQQEDSAVYLCASSPRPGFQETQYFGPGTRLLVL.

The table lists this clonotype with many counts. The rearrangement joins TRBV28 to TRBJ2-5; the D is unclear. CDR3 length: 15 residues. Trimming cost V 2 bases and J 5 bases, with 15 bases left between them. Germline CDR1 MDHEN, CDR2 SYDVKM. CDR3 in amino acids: CASSLIGIHGETQYF. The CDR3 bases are TGTGCCAGCAGTTTAATCGGTATTCATGGGGAGACCCAGTACTTC.

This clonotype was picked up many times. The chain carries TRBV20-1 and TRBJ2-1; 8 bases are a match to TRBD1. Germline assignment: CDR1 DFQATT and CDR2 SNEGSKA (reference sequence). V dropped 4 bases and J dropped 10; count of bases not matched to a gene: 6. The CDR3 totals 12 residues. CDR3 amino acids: CSAKDRGWEQFF. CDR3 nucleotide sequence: TGCAGTGCTAAAGACAGGGGATGGGAGCAGTTCTTC.

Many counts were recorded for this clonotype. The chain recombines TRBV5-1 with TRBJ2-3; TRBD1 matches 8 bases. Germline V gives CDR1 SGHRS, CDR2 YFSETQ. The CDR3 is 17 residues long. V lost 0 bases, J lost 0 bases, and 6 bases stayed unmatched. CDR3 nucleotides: TGCGCCAGCAGCTTGGCCTCGACAGGGGCAAGCACAGATACGCAGTATTTT. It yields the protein CASSLASTGASTDTQYF.